The entry that follows covers one T cell receptor (beta chain) sequence. Germline V lookup: CDR1 MNHNY, CDR2 SVGAGI (reference sequence). CDR3 length: 16 residues. Trimming at V came to 2 bases and at J to 6 bases, leaving 7 bases not matched to a gene. This specimen comes from a study of blood T cell repertoires in COVID-19. The wider study: Some COVID-19 samples were acute and others convalescent; all came from the United States, Italy and Spain.

Authors' processing steps: Amplified reference gene primers provided the basis for estimating nucleated cell counts. TCRdb's table, derived via immunoSEQ multiplex PCR, lists solely in-frame clones and lacks some. V, J and clone size reflect that table, while D and trimming were determined from the DNA. Counted here are about 120,000 clones, about four fifths occurring once; the ten biggest clones make up 35% to 40%. Sequencing input: peripheral blood. The V and J genes are TRBV6-6 and TRBJ2-1; 10 bases are shared with TRBD2. The source of this sequence is a middle-aged man with active or convalescent COVID-19. The CDR3 spells CASSYPASGRGNEQFF. CDR3 DNA sequence: TGTGCCAGCAGTTACCCGGCTAGCGGGAGAGGCAATGAGCAGTTCTTC.